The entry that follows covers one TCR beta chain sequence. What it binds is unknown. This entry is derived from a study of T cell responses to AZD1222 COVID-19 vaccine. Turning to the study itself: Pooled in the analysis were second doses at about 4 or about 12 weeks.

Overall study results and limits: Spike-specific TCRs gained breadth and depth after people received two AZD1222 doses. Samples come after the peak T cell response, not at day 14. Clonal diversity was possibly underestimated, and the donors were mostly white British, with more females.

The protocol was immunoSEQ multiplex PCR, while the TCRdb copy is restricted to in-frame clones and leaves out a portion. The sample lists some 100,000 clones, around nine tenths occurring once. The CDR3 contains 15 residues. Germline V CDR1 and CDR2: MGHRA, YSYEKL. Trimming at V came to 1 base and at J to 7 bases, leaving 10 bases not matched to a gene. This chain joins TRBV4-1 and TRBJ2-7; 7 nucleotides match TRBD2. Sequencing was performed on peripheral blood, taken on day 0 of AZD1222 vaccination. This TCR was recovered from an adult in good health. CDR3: CASSQVYPVGGEQYF. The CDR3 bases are TGCGCCAGCAGCCAAGTTTACCCCGTGGGGGGGGAGCAGTACTTC.